Each of the 32 T cell receptor beta chains below was sequenced from the same sample in a study of technical replicates of blood from several donors. TCRdb's table, derived via immunoSEQ multiplex PCR, lists solely in-frame clones and lacks some. The sample has over 65,000 clones, roughly 96% seen once. The specimen sequenced was T cells isolated from PBMCs. The receptors were sampled from a human donor in good health.

The CDR3 nucleotides are TGTGCCAGTAGCATTACAGGGATTCAAGAGACCCAGTACTTC. As protein: CASSITGIQETQYF. V is TRBV19 and J is TRBJ2-5; the D gene is possibly TRBD1 (6 bases). Germline CDR1 reads LNHDA; CDR2 reads SQIVND (reference sequence). The CDR3 is 14 amino acids. The ends were cut back, 6 bases at V and 2 bases at J, with 13 bases in the middle. The variable domain in full, completed from reference TRBV19 and TRBJ2-5, reads DGGITQSPKYLFRKEGQNVTLSCEQNLNHDAMYWYRQDPGQGLRLIYYSQIVNDFQKGDIAEGYSVSREKKESFPLTVTSAQKNPTAFYLCASSITGIQETQYFGPGTRLLVL.

V usage is TRBV19 and J usage is TRBJ2-7; 10 bases fit TRBD1. The length of the CDR3 is 14 residues. Trimming removed 6 bases from V and 3 bases from J; junction bases left unmatched: 5. Germline V gene sequence: CDR1 LNHDA, CDR2 SQIVND (reference sequence). CDR3 loop: CASSERTGGYEQYF. CDR3 DNA sequence: TGTGCCAGTAGCGAGAGGACAGGGGGCTACGAGCAGTACTTC.

In its sample, this clone was seen once. The chain recombines TRBV27 with TRBJ1-1; D not resolved. The CDR3 consists of 13 residues. CDR1 MNHEY and CDR2 SMNVEV come from the germline V gene (reference sequence). V was cut by 4 bases and J by 5 bases, with 11 bases left in between. Written as DNA, the CDR3 is TGTGCCAGCAGTTCGGAGAGTTGGACTGAAGCTTTCTTT. Amino acid sequence: CASSSESWTEAFF.

The J gene is TRBJ2-5, the V gene TRBV15, with a weak D call TRBD1 (5 bases). This CDR3 region has 15 residues. V shed 3 bases and J shed 5 bases, with 16 bases lying between them. Germline CDR1 and CDR2: LNHNV and YYDKDF (reference sequence). CDR3 in DNA: TGTGCCACCAGCAGTCCCCTCGACAGCCGGGAGACCCAGTACTTC. Residues: CATSSPLDSRETQYF.

The genes are TRBV6-1 and TRBJ1-1; D is undetermined. Trimming took off 5 bases at V and 1 base at J, with 8 bases between the two ends. CDR3 length: 13 residues. Germline CDR1 and CDR2: MNHNS and SASEGT. The CDR3 DNA is TGTGCCAGCAGTCTTTATAAGAACACTGAAGCTTTCTTT. It yields the protein CASSLYKNTEAFF.

The chain carries TRBV7-2 and TRBJ1-5, with TRBD1 as a possible D gene (6 bases). CDR1 SGHTA and CDR2 FQGNSA come from the germline V gene. This CDR3 is built from 16 residues. V was trimmed by 2 bases and J by 1 base, leaving 12 bases between them. Written as DNA, the CDR3 is TGTGCCAGCAGCTTAACGGGAGGGGGGAGCAATCAGCCCCAGCATTTT. This gives the protein CASSLTGGGSNQPQHF.

The rearrangement links TRBV19 to TRBJ2-7; TRBD2 might be the D (5 bases). The germline gives CDR1 LNHDA, CDR2 SQIVND (reference sequence). Between the trimmed V and J ends, which lost 5 bases and 2 bases, there was a span of 10 bases. The CDR3 length is 13 residues. This CDR3 reads CASSPGMTYEQYF. CDR3 coding DNA: TGTGCCAGTAGTCCCGGGATGACCTACGAGCAGTACTTC.

The genes are TRBV7-9 and TRBJ1-6, with D perhaps matching TRBD1 (5 bases). Deletions cut 5 bases from V and 0 bases from J, with 20 bases between. The CDR3 is 19 amino acids. Germline V lookup: CDR1 SEHNR, CDR2 FQNEAQ (reference sequence). Written as DNA, the CDR3 is TGTGCCAGCAGCCTGCAGGGAAGTCCGATCAGCTCCTATAATTCACCCCTCCACTTT. Translation: CASSLQGSPISSYNSPLHF.

The V and J genes are TRBV28 and TRBJ1-5, with a possible D match to TRBD1 (5 bases). The CDR3 length is 12 residues. The V end was cut by 4 bases, the J end by 4 bases, with 5 bases between. CDR1 and CDR2 (germline): MDHEN, SYDVKM. CDR3 DNA: TGTGCCAGCAGTTCAGGGAATCAGCCCCAGCATTTT. Encoded protein: CASSSGNQPQHF.

This chain joins TRBV5-1 and TRBJ2-1; 7 positions match TRBD2. The CDR3 is made up of 14 amino acids. The germline gives CDR1 SGHRS, CDR2 YFSETQ. The V and J ends lost 0 bases and 4 bases, in that order; junction bases with no gene match: 1. CDR3 sequence reads: CASSLARGYNEQFF. The CDR3 DNA reads TGCGCCAGCAGCTTGGCGCGGGGGTACAATGAGCAGTTCTTC.

The CDR3, as DNA: TGTGCGAGTTTCCCCCCCGGTCATAATGAGCAGTTCTTC. It encodes CASFPPGHNEQFF. The V and J genes are TRBV6-5 and TRBJ2-1, with unresolved D. The CDR3 has 13 residues. The V gene's germline CDR1 is MNHEY and CDR2 SVGAGI.

This clone occurred once. The J gene is TRBJ2-5, the V gene TRBV25-1; 12 bases line up with TRBD2. CDR1 and CDR2 from the germline V gene are MGHDK and SYGVNS. The CDR3 consists of 16 residues. The J segment lost 3 bases and the V segment lost 3 bases, leaving 5 bases of the junction unmatched. Here the CDR3 DNA reads TGTGCCAGCAGTGAGCCTAGCGGGGGGGCAGAAGAGACCCAGTACTTC. This translates into CASSEPSGGAEETQYF.

This clone was detected only once. The J gene is TRBJ1-6, the V gene TRBV6-1; no definite D call. There are 15 residues in the CDR3. Trimming cost V 4 bases and J 7 bases, with 14 bases left between them. Germline V gene lookup returns CDR1 MNHNS and CDR2 SASEGT. CDR3: CASSAEAITNSPLHF. The CDR3 DNA reads as TGTGCCAGCAGTGCTGAGGCCATAACCAATTCACCCCTCCACTTT.

This chain connects TRBV2 to TRBJ2-4; possibly TRBD2 for D (5 bases). With 3 bases removed from V and 0 bases from J, the gap between germline ends came to 18 bases. Germline values: CDR1 SNHLY, CDR2 FYNNEI. The CDR3 extends over 18 amino acids. The CDR3 DNA follows: TGTGCCAGCAGTGACCTAGCCGCACGACAAGAAGCCAAAAACATTCAGTACTTC. Protein sequence: CASSDLAARQEAKNIQYF.

This chain uses TRBV25-1 with TRBJ1-1; 8 positions agree with TRBD1. With 2 bases clipped from V and 0 bases from J, the junction kept 2 bases outside the gene matches. CDR1 and CDR2 (germline): MGHDK, SYGVNS. The CDR3 totals 15 residues. The DNA for the CDR3 is TGTGCCAGCAGTGAACAGGGGGCCATGAACACTGAAGCTTTCTTT. Protein sequence: CASSEQGAMNTEAFF.

The chain joins TRBV2 to TRBJ2-2; TRBD2 agrees at 16 bases. Trimming cost V 3 bases and J 4 bases; bases outside gene matches: 8. The CDR3 is 19 residues long. Per germline, CDR1 SNHLY and CDR2 FYNNEI. The CDR3: CASSEGGLAGGPVTGELFF. The DNA of the CDR3 is TGTGCCAGCAGTGAGGGGGGACTAGCGGGGGGGCCGGTCACCGGGGAGCTGTTTTTT.

The chain links TRBV7-9 to TRBJ1-1; TRBD1 aligns across 9 bases. CDR1 is SEHNR and CDR2 is FQNEAQ in the germline V gene (reference sequence). There are 15 residues in the CDR3. Trimming removed 4 bases from V and 3 bases from J; junction bases left unmatched: 6. CDR3 DNA sequence: TGTGCCAGCAGCTCAACACAGGGGGCGCACACTGAAGCTTTCTTT. Protein product: CASSSTQGAHTEAFF.

J is TRBJ2-3 and V is TRBV18; D is possibly TRBD1 (6 bases). The CDR3 loop spans 15 amino acids. V gave up 6 bases and J gave up 1 base, with 14 bases separating them. Per germline, CDR1 KGHSH and CDR2 LQKENI. CDR3 DNA sequence: TGTGCCAGCTCCCCGGAGGCAGGGGGCACAGATACGCAGTATTTT. It codes for CASSPEAGGTDTQYF.

The V call is TRBV7-2, the J call TRBJ2-7; 11 positions agree with TRBD2. CDR3 size: 16 residues. Trimming at V came to 2 bases and at J to 3 bases, leaving 6 bases not matched to a gene. Per germline, CDR1 SGHTA and CDR2 FQGNSA. In DNA form, the CDR3 reads TGTGCCAGCAGCTTACGGTTTACTAGCGGGAGCTACGAGCAGTACTTC. It specifies CASSLRFTSGSYEQYF.

A word on this clone: The junction departs from germline at one end; a sequencing error may be responsible. The V gene is TRBV11-3, the J gene TRBJ1-1; TRBD1 aligns across 10 bases. Germline V gene sequence: CDR1 SGHNT, CDR2 YENEEA. The CDR3 covers 16 residues. This CDR3 reads CASSVDRGRLNTEAFF. The CDR3 nucleotides are TGTGCCAGCAGCGTAGACAGGGGGCGCTTGAACACTGAAGCTTTCTTT.

The genes are TRBV11-2 and TRBJ2-7, with 11 bases fitting TRBD2. Per the germline V gene, CDR1 is SGHAT and CDR2 is FQNNGV. The J segment lost 2 bases and the V segment lost 4 bases, leaving 4 bases of the junction unmatched. The CDR3 has 15 residues. DNA for the CDR3: TGTGCCAGCAGCTCTCAACTAGCGGGGGCCTACGAGCAGTACTTC. Amino acid sequence: CASSSQLAGAYEQYF.

This clone came up once. The V gene is TRBV7-6, the J gene TRBJ2-1; the match to TRBD2 covers 10 bases. Germline V gene lookup returns CDR1 SGHVS and CDR2 FNYEAQ. The CDR3 extends over 20 amino acids. Losses at the gene ends were 5 bases for V and 0 bases for J; bases not matched to a gene: 16. This chain's CDR3 is CASSPTYGSGRLSSYNEQFF. The DNA of the CDR3 is TGTGCCAGCAGCCCGACTTATGGTAGCGGGAGGTTGAGCTCCTACAATGAGCAGTTCTTC.

The genes are TRBV25-1 and TRBJ1-2, with D unclear. Germline V gene data show CDR1 as MGHDK and CDR2 as SYGVNS. V was cut by 2 bases and J by 6 bases, with 19 bases left in between. This CDR3 comprises 16 residues. The CDR3 protein is CASSERAVGNLDGYTF. CDR3 in DNA: TGTGCCAGCAGTGAAAGAGCGGTGGGGAATCTCGATGGCTACACCTTC.

This chain connects TRBV4-1 to TRBJ2-7; 7 nucleotides agree with TRBD2. The CDR3 loop spans 15 amino acids. Germline loops: CDR1 MGHRA, CDR2 YSYEKL. The V gene end was trimmed by 4 bases and the J gene end by 3 bases; junction bases not matched to a gene: 9. Here the CDR3 DNA reads TGCGCCAGCAGCCGGTACGGTGGGGGGGTCTACGAGCAGTACTTC. The encoded protein is CASSRYGGGVYEQYF.

The V gene is TRBV5-6, the J gene TRBJ2-3, with no clear D. The germline V and J ends were trimmed by 7 bases and 3 bases, with 9 bases remaining between them. Germline CDR1 SGHDT, CDR2 YYEEEE. The CDR3 is 12 amino acids. CDR3 region: CASLGVTDTQYF. Written as DNA, the CDR3 is TGTGCCAGCCTTGGAGTGACAGATACGCAGTATTTT. Combining the CDR3 with reference TRBV5-6 and TRBJ2-3 gives the whole variable domain DAGVTQSPTHLIKTRGQQVTLRCSPKSGHDTVSWYQQALGQGPQFIFQYYEEEERQRGNFPDRFSGHQFPNYSSELNVNALLLGDSALYLCASLGVTDTQYFGPGTRLTVL.

V and J are TRBV2 and TRBJ2-7; D possibly corresponds to TRBD2 (6 bases). The CDR3 spans 15 residues. The germline V gene has CDR1 SNHLY and CDR2 FYNNEI. Trimming removed 2 bases at V and 1 base at J, with 12 bases between. The CDR3 DNA follows: TGTGCCAGCAGTGAATATACGGGAGCATCCTACGAGCAGTACTTC. Translated, it gives CASSEYTGASYEQYF.

The rearrangement uses TRBV6-1 and TRBJ2-7; no reliable D call. This CDR3 is 12 amino acids long. Trimming cost V 5 bases and J 3 bases, with 8 bases left between them. Germline CDR1 MNHNS, CDR2 SASEGT. CDR3 in amino acids: CASSPTDYEQYF. The CDR3 DNA sequence: TGTGCCAGCAGTCCCACAGACTACGAGCAGTACTTC.

J is TRBJ2-1 and V is TRBV5-1; the D gene is possibly TRBD2 (5 bases). CDR3 length: 16 residues. Germline assignment: CDR1 SGHRS and CDR2 YFSETQ. The V gene lost 2 bases and the J gene lost 0 bases, with 12 bases spanning the gap. The CDR3 bases are TGCGCCAGCAGCTTACTAGAGAAGGGCTCCTACAATGAGCAGTTCTTC. Amino acids: CASSLLEKGSYNEQFF.

The chain employs TRBV27 and TRBJ2-2; 7 nucleotides line up with TRBD2. The CDR3 contains 16 residues. Germline CDR1 MNHEY, CDR2 SMNVEV (reference sequence). V dropped 8 bases and J dropped 2; count of bases not matched to a gene: 11. This CDR3 is CASRIFSGTNTGELFF. The CDR3 coding sequence is TGTGCCAGCCGGATCTTCAGCGGGACTAACACCGGGGAGCTGTTTTTT.

This clone was seen a single time. This rearrangement joins TRBV7-9 to TRBJ2-1; 7 bases match TRBD1. The CDR3 is made up of 13 amino acids. V lost 5 bases and J lost 4; bases outside the gene matches: 2. The germline V gene encodes CDR1 SEHNR and CDR2 FQNEAQ (reference sequence). CDR3 DNA sequence: TGTGCCAGCAGCAAGGGACAGTACAATGAGCAGTTCTTC. This translates into CASSKGQYNEQFF.

The chain combines TRBV5-1 with TRBJ1-6; TRBD1 aligns across 7 bases. In germline, CDR1 is SGHRS, CDR2 YFSETQ. V shed 5 bases, J shed 9 bases, and the junction held 14 bases outside the gene matches. CDR3 length equals 16 residues. The CDR3 here is CASSSREQGNGSPLHF. The CDR3, as DNA: TGCGCCAGCAGTTCTCGGGAACAGGGGAACGGTTCACCCCTCCACTTT.

This clone is a singleton in its sample. The rearrangement links TRBV6-9 to TRBJ1-2; a possible D gene is TRBD1 (5 bases). This CDR3 region has 17 residues. Per the germline V gene, CDR1 is MNHGY and CDR2 is SVAAGI. V gave up 2 bases and J gave up 5 bases, with 21 bases separating them. The CDR3 DNA reads as TGTGCCAGCAGTTATCCCCGGCCCCAGGGCCAGAGGTATGGCTACACCTTC. It codes for CASSYPRPQGQRYGYTF.